This record concerns one T cell receptor (beta chain) sequence. The CDR3 is made up of 13 amino acids. Germline CDR1 is SEHNR and CDR2 is FQNEAQ (reference sequence). V lost 5 bases to trimming and J lost 4 bases, with 8 bases between them. The data stem from a study of blood T cell repertoires in COVID-19. Overall study: From T cells, B-cell-depleted T cells, or PBMCs came the material, which was cDNA or gDNA.

Repertoires were generated with immunoSEQ multiplex PCR, while TCRdb's copy carries only in-frame clones and drops some. The table includes about 230,000 clones, roughly 84% detected once. This chain joins TRBV7-9 and TRBJ2-2; possible D gene TRBD1, 5 bases. The material sequenced was peripheral blood. The receptor's source is a man aged 35 to 55 with acute or convalescent COVID-19. The CDR3 DNA is TGTGCCAGCAGCCCCCAGGGCACCGGGGAGCTGTTTTTT. Translation gives CASSPQGTGELFF. Supplemented by reference TRBV7-9 and TRBJ2-2, the full variable domain reads DTGVSQNPRHKITKRGQNVTFRCDPISEHNRLYWYRQTLGQGPEFLTYFQNEAQLEKSRLLSDRFSAERPKGSFSTLEIQRTEQGDSAMYLCASSPQGTGELFFGEGSRLTVL.